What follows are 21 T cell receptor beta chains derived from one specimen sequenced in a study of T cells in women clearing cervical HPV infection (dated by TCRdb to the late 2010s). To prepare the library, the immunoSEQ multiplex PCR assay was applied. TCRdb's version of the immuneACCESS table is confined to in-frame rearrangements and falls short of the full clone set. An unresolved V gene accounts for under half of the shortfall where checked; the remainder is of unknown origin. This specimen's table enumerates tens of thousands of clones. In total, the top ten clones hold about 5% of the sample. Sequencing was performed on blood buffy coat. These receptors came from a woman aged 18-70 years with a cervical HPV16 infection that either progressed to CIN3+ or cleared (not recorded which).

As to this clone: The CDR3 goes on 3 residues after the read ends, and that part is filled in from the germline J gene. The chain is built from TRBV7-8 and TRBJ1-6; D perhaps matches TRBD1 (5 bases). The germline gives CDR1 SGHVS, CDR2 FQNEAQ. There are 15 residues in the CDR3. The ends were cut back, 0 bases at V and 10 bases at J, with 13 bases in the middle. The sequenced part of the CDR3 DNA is TGTGCCAGCAGCTTAGCGGGGCATTTGAGGTCACCC. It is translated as CASSLAGHLRSP. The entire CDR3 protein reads CASSLAGHLRSPLHF. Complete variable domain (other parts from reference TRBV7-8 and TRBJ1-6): GAGVSQSPRYKVAKRGQDVALRCDPISGHVSLFWYQQALGQGPEFLTYFQNEAQLDKSGLPSDRFFAERPEGSVSTLKIQRTQQEDSAVYLCASSLAGHLRSPLHFGNGTRLTVT.

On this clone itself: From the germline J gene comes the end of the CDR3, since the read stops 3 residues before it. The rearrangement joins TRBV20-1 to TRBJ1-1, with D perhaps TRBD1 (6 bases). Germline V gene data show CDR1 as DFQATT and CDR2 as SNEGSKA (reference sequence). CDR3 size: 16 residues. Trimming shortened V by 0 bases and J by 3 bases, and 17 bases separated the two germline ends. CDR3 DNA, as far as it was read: TGCAGTGCTAGAGATATCTTACGGACAGATTACACTGAA. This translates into CSARDILRTDYTE. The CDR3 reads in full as CSARDILRTDYTEAFF.

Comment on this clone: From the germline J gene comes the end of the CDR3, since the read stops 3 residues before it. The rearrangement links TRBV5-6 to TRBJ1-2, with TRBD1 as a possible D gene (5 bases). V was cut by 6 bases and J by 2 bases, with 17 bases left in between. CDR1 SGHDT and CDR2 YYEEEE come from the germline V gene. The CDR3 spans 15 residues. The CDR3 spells CASTPTPGPNYGYTF. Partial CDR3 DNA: TGTGCCAGCACCCCCACTCCAGGGCCCAACTATGGC. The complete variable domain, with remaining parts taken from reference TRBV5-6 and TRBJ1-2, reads DAGVTQSPTHLIKTRGQQVTLRCSPKSGHDTVSWYQQALGQGPQFIFQYYEEEERQRGNFPDRFSGHQFPNYSSELNVNALLLGDSALYLCASTPTPGPNYGYTFGSGTRLTVV.

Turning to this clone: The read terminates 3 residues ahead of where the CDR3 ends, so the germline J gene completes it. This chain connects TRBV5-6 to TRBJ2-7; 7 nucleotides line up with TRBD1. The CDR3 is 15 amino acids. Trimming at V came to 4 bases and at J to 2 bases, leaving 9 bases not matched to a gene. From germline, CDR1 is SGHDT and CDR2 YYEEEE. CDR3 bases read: TGTGCCAGCAGCCCGGACAGGTCTCCAGCCTACGAG. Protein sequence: CASSPDRSPAYE. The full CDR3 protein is CASSPDRSPAYEQYF. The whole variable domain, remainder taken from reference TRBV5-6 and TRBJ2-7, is DAGVTQSPTHLIKTRGQQVTLRCSPKSGHDTVSWYQQALGQGPQFIFQYYEEEERQRGNFPDRFSGHQFPNYSSELNVNALLLGDSALYLCASSPDRSPAYEQYFGPGTRLTVT.

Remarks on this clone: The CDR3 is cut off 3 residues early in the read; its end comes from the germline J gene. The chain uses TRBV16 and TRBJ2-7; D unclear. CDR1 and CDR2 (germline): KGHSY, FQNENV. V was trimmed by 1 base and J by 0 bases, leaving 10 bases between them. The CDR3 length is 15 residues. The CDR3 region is CASSQLSTGSYEQYF. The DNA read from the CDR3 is TGTGCCAGCAGCCAATTATCGACGGGCTCCTACGAG.

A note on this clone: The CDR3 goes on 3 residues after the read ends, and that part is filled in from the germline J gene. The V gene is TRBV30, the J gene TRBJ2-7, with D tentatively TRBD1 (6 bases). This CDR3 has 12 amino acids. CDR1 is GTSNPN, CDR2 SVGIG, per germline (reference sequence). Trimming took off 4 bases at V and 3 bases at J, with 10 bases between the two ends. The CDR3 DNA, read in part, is TGTGCCTGGAAAAGGGGGAACTACGAG. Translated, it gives CAWKRGNYE. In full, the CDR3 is CAWKRGNYEQYF.

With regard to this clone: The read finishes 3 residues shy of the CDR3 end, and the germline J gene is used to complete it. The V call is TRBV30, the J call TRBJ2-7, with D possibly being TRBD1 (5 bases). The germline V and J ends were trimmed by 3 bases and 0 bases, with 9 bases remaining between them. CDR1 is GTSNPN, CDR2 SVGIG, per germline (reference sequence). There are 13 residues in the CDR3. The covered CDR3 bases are TGTGCCTGGAGGTATACAGGCTCCTACGAG. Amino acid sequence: CAWRYTGSYE. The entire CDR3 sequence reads CAWRYTGSYEQYF.

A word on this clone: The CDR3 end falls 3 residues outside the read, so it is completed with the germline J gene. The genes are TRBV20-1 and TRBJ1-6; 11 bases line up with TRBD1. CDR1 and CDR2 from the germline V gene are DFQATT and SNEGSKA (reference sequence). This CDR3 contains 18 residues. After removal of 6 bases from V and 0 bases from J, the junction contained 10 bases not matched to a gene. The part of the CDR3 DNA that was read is TGCAGTGCACAGGACAGGGGGCTAGGGAGCTCCTATAATTCACCC. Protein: CSAQDRGLGSSYNSP. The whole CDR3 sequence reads CSAQDRGLGSSYNSPLHF.

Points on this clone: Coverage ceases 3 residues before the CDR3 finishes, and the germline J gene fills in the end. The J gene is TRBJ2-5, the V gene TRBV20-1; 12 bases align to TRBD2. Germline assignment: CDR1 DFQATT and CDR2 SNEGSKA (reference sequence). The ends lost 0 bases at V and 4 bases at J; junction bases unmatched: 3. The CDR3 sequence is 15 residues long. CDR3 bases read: TGCAGTGCTAGAGATTCTAGCGGGGGGGGAGAGACC. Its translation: CSARDSSGGGET. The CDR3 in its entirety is CSARDSSGGGETQYF.

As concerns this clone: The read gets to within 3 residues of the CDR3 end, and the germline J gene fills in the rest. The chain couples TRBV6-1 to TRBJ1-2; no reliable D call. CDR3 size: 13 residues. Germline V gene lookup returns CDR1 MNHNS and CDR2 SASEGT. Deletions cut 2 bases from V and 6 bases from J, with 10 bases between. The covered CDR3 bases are TGTGCCAGCAGTGAAAACGCGGATGATGGC. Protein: CASSENADDG. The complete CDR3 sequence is CASSENADDGYTF.

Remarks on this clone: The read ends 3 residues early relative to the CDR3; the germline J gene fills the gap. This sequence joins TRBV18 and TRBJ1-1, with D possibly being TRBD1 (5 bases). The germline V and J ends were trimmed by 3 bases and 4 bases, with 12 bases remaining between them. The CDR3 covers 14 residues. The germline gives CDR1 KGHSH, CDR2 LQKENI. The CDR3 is CASSPSTDITEAFF. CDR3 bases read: TGTGCCAGCTCACCCTCGACAGACATCACTGAA.

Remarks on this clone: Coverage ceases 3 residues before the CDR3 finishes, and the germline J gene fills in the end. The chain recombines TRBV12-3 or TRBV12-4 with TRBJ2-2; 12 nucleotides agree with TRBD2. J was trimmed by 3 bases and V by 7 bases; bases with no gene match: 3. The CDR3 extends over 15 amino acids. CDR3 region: CASNPSGGDTGELFF. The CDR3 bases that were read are TGTGCCAGCAACCCTAGCGGGGGGGACACCGGGGAG.

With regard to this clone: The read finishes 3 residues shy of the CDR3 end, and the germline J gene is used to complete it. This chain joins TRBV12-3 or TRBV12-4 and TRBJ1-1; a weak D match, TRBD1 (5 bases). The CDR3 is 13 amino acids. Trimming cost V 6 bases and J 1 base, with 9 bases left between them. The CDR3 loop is CASSTQGNTEAFF. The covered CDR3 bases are TGTGCCAGCAGCACGCAGGGGAACACTGAA.

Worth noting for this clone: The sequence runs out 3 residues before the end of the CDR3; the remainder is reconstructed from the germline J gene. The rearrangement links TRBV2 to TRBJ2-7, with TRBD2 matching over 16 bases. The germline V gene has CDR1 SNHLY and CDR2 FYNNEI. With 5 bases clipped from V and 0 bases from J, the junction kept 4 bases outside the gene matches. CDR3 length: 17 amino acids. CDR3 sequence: CASSLGLAGGNSYEQYF. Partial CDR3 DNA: TGTGCCAGCAGTTTGGGACTAGCGGGGGGGAACTCCTACGAG.

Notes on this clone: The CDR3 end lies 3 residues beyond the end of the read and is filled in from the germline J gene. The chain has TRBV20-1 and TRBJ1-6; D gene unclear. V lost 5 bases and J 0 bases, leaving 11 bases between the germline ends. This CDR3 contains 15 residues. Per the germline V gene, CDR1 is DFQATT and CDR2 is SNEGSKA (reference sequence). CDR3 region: CSAARPSSYNSPLHF. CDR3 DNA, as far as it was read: TGCAGTGCTGCCAGACCTAGCTCCTATAATTCACCC.

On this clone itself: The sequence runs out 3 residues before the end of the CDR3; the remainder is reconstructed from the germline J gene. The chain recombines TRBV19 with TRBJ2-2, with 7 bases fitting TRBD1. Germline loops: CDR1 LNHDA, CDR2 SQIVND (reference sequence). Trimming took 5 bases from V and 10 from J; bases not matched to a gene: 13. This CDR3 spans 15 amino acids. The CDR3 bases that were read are TGTGCCAGTAGTTCGGGACAGAGGGACGGGGAGGAG. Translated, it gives CASSSGQRDGEE. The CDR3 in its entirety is CASSSGQRDGEELFF.

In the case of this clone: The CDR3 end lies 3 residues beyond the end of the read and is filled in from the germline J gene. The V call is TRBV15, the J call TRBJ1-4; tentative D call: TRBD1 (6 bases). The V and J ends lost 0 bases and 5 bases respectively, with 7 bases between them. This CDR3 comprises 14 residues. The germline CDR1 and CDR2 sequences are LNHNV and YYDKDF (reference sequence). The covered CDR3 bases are TGTGCCACCAGCAGAGACAGGGGAAATGAAAAA. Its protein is CATSRDRGNEK. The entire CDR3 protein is CATSRDRGNEKLFF.

The CDR3 protein is CATGDSGANVLTF. The DNA read from the CDR3 is TGTGCCACAGGGGACTCTGGGGCCAACGTC. V usage is TRBV7-6 and J usage is TRBJ2-6; a weak D match, TRBD1 (6 bases). The read falls 3 residues short of the CDR3 end, and the missing part is taken from the germline J gene. There are 13 residues in the CDR3. The ends were cut back, 10 bases at V and 0 bases at J, with 7 bases in the middle. Germline lookup yields CDR1 SGHVS and CDR2 FNYEAQ.

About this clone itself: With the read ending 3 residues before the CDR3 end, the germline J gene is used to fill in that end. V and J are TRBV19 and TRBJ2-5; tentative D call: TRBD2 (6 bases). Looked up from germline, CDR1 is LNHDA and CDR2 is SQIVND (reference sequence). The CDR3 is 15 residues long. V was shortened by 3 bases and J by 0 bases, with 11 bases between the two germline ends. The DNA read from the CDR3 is TGTGCCAGTAGTATCGGGCGGGGTTACCAAGAGACC. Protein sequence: CASSIGRGYQET. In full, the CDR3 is CASSIGRGYQETQYF. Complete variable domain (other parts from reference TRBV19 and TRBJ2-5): DGGITQSPKYLFRKEGQNVTLSCEQNLNHDAMYWYRQDPGQGLRLIYYSQIVNDFQKGDIAEGYSVSREKKESFPLTVTSAQKNPTAFYLCASSIGRGYQETQYFGPGTRLLVL.

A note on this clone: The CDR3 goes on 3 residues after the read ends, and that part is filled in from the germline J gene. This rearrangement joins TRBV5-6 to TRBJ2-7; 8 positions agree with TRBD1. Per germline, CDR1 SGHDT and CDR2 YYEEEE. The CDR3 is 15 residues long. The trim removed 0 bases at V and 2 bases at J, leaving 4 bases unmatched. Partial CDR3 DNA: TGTGCCAGCAGCTTGGACGGGACAGGAGCCTACGAG. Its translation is CASSLDGTGAYE. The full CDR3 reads CASSLDGTGAYEQYF.

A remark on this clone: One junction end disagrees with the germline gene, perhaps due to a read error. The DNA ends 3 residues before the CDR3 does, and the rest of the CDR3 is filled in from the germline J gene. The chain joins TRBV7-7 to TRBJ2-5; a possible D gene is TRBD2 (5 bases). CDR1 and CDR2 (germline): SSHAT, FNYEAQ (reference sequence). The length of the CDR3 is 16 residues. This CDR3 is CASSPRGPGSQETQYF. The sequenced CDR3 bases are TGTGCTAGCAGCCCACGCGGCCCGGGGAGCCAAGAGACC.